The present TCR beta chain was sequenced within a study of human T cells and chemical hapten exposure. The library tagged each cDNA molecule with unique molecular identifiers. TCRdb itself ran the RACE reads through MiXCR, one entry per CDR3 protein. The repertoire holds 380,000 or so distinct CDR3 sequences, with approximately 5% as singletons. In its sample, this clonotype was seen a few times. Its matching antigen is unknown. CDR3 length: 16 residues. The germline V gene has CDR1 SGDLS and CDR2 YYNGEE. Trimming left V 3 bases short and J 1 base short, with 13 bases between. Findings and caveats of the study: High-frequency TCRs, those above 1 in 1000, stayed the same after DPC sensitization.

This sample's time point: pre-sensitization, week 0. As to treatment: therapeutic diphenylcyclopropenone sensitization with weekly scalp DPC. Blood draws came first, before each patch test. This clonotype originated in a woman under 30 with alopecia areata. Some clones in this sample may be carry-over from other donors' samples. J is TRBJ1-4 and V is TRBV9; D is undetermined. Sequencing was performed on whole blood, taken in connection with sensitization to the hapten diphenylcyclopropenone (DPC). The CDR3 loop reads CASSAPVFITNEKLFF. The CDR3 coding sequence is TGTGCCAGCAGCGCTCCGGTTTTTATAACTAATGAAAAACTGTTTTTT. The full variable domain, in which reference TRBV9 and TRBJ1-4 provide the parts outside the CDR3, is DSGVTQTPKHLITATGQRVTLRCSPRSGDLSVYWYQQSLDQGLQFLIQYYNGEERAKGNILERFSAQQFPDLHSELNLSSLELGDSALYFCASSAPVFITNEKLFFGSGTQLSVL.